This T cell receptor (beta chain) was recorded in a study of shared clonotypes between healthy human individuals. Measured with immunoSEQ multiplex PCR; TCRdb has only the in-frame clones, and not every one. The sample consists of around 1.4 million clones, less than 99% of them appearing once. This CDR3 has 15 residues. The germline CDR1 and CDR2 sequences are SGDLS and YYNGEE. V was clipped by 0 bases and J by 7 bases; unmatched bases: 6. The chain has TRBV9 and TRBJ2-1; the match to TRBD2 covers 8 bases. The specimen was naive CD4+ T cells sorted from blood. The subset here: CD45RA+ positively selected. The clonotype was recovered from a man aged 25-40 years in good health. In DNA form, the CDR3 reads TGTGCCAGCAGCGTAGGGGTAGCGGGAAGGAATGAGCAGTTCTTC. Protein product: CASSVGVAGRNEQFF.